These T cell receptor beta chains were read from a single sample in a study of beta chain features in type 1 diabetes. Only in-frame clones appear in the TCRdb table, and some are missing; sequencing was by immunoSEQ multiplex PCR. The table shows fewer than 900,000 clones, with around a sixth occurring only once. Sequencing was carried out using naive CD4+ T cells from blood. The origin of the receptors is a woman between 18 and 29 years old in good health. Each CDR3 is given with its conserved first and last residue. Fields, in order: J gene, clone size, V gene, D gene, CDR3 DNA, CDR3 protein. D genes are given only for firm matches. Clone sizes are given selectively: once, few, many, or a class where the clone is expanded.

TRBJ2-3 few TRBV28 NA TGTGCCAGCAGTTCGCCCGTCACAGATACGCAGTATTTT CASSSPVTDTQYF
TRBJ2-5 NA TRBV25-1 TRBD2 TGTGCCAGCAGTAGGCTAGCGGTACCTGTTGAGACCCAGTACTTC CASSRLAVPVETQYF
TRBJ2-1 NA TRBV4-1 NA TGCGCCAGCAGCCTGAATAGCGGCTACAATGAGCAGTTCTTC CASSLNSGYNEQFF
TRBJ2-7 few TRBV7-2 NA TGTGCCAGCATCATGACAGGCGCCACCTACGAGCAGTACTTC CASIMTGATYEQYF
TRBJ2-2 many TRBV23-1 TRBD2 TGCGCCAGCAGAACGACTAGCGGGGCGAACACCGGGGAGCTGTTTTTT CASRTTSGANTGELFF
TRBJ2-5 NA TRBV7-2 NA TGTGCCAGCAGCTTGGACCCCCAACAAGAGACCCAGTACTTC CASSLDPQQETQYF
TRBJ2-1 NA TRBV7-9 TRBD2 TGTGCCAGCAGCCCAGGCGGGGGTAGCGGGAGAAACAACTACAATGAGCAGTTCTTC CASSPGGGSGRNNYNEQFF
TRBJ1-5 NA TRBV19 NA TGTGCCAGTAATCCCCCGGGGGGGGTGAATCAGCCCCAGCATTTT CASNPPGGVNQPQHF
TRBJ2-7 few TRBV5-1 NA TGCGCCAGCAGCTTTAAGGGGGGAGCGTACTACGAGCAGTACTTC CASSFKGGAYYEQYF
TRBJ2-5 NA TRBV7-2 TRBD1 TGTGCCAGCAGCTGGGACAGGTGGAATCAAGAGACCCAGTACTTC CASSWDRWNQETQYF
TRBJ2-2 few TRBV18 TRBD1 TGTGCCAGCTCATCCGTAGGGACAGCGAGGACCGGGGAGCTGTTTTTT CASSSVGTARTGELFF
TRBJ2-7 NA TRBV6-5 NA TGTGCCAGCAGTTACTCAGGCAGCAAGGCGTACGAGCAGTACTTC CASSYSGSKAYEQYF
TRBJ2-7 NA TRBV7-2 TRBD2 TGTGCCAGCAGCTTAGCGCCGCCACTAGCGGCTGCTTTTATCTCCTACGAGCAGTACTTC CASSLAPPLAAAFISYEQYF
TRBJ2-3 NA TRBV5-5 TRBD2 TGTGCCAGCAGCTTTCGGCGGGAGGCAGATACGCAGTATTTT CASSFRREADTQYF
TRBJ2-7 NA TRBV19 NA TGTGCCAGTAGTAGAGGGGGTTCCTACGAGCAGTACTTC CASSRGGSYEQYF
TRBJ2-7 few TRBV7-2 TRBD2 TGTGCCAGCAGCCAGAGGACTAGCGGGAGTTTAGTCTCCTACGAGCAGTACTTC CASSQRTSGSLVSYEQYF
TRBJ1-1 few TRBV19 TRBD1 TGTGCCAGTAGTATCACAGGGGTCGGGACTGAAGCTTTCTTT CASSITGVGTEAFF
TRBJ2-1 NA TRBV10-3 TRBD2 TGTGCCATCAGCGAGACTAGCGATTACAATGAGCAGTTCTTC CAISETSDYNEQFF
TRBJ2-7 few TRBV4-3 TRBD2 TGCGCCAGCAGCCAAGGTCGGGCGGGAGGTTTCGAGCAGTACTTC CASSQGRAGGFEQYF
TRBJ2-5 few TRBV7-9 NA TGTGCCAGCAGCTTAGCTAGCGGCCAAGAGACCCAGTACTTC CASSLASGQETQYF
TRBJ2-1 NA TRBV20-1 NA TGCAGTGCTAGGTCCTGGGACGGGCAGTTCTTC CSARSWDGQFF
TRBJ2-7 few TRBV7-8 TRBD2 TGTGCCAGCAGCCGCGGGACTAGTCTGCCTTACTTC CASSRGTSLPYF
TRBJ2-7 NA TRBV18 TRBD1 TGTGCCAGCTCAACCGTTGCAGGGGGCGTAGGATACGAGCAGTACTTC CASSTVAGGVGYEQYF
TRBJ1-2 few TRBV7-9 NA TGTGCCAGCAGCTTAGGCGTGGGTCCCGACTATGGCTACACCTTC CASSLGVGPDYGYTF
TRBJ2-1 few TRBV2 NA TGTGCCAGCAGTGAACAACCTGTCAGTAGTGAGCAGTTCTTC CASSEQPVSSEQFF
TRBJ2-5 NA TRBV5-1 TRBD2 TGCGCCAGCAGCGGGGAGCGGGAGTTTGGAGAGACCCAGTACTTC CASSGEREFGETQYF
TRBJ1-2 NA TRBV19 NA TGTGCCAGTAGTATTTACGGGACTTCGGGCTACACCTTC CASSIYGTSGYTF
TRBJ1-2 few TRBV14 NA TGTGCCAGCAGCCAAGATAGTCAGTACCATTTC CASSQDSQYHF
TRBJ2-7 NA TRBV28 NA TGTGCCAGCAGTTTCCCCACAGGGCGAGAGCAGTACTTC CASSFPTGREQYF
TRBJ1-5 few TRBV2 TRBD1 TGTGCCAGTACAACTGACAGGGGGATCATCGGGTCCCAGCATTTT CASTTDRGIIGSQHF
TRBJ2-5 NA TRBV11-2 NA TGTGCCAGCAGCTTACAGGGCGGCATACAAGAGACCCAGTACTTC CASSLQGGIQETQYF
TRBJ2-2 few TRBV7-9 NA TGTGCCAGCAGCTCCATATCCCCCGGGGAGCTGTTTTTT CASSSISPGELFF
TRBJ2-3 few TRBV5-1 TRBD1 TGCGCCAGCAGCTCTCGGGACAGGGACACAGATACGCAGTATTTT CASSSRDRDTDTQYF
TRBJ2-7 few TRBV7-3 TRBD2 TGTGCCAGCAGCTTGTTAGCGGGAGAAAGTTACGAGCAGTACTTC CASSLLAGESYEQYF
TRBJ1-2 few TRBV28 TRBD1 TGTGCCAGCACCGAAATTTCGACAGGGAGAGACGGCTACACCTTC CASTEISTGRDGYTF
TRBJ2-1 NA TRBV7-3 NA TGTGCCAGCAGCTTATCACAGGGTGAGCAGTTCTTC CASSLSQGEQFF
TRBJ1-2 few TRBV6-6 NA TGTGCCAGCAATCCAGGGAGTGGTAACTATGGCTACACCTTC CASNPGSGNYGYTF
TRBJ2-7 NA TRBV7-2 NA TGTGCCAGCAGCCCCCACCAGGGGGGAACCTACGAGCAGTACTTC CASSPHQGGTYEQYF
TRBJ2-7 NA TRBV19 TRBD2 TGTGCCAGTAGTAGGGGGCAGATTAGCGGGAGAAGCGAGCAGTACTTC CASSRGQISGRSEQYF
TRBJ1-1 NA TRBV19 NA TGTGCCAGTAGTATCTCCCCGGGTCCCGGTGAAGCTTTCTTT CASSISPGPGEAFF
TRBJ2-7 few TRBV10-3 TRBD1 TGTGCCATCATGAAGGACAGGGCGACCTACGAGCAGTACTTC CAIMKDRATYEQYF
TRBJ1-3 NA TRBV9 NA TGTGCCAGCAGCGTAGCTCCCTGGGGTGGCCAATCTGGAAACACCATATATTTT CASSVAPWGGQSGNTIYF
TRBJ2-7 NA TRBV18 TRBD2 TGTGCCAGCTCACCCGGGACTACCACGGTATACGAGCAGTACTTC CASSPGTTTVYEQYF
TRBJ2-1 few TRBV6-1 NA TGTGCCAGCAGTACAACCGGCAGGGTCTATGAGCAGTTCTTC CASSTTGRVYEQFF
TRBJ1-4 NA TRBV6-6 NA TGTGCCAGCAGATGGACGGACCCAATTAATGAAAAACTGTTTTTT CASRWTDPINEKLFF